The next 18 T cell receptor beta chains were all read from a single sample in a study of vaccination and CD4 T cells after COVID-19. With the Oncomine TCR Beta short-read assay, DNA from cultured CD4+ T cells was sequenced. TCRdb re-called the PCR reads through MiXCR, storing one row per CDR3 protein. Of 13,000 or so distinct CDR3 sequences in the sample, less than 65% are singletons; the top ten hold 9.5% to 15%. Antigens for these TCRs are unknown. Documented treatment: 10-day PBMC culture with coronavirus spike peptide pools or control peptides (ViraFEST assay). The sequencing sample was made of CD4+ T cells from blood, cultured in vitro. The receptor source for this set is a human donor who had recovered from COVID-19.

The CDR3 nucleotides read TGTGCCAGCAGCTTTCTTAGAGGGAGCATGAACACTGAAGCTTTCTTT. Translation gives CASSFLRGSMNTEAFF. The chain employs TRBV5-4 and TRBJ1-1, with D uncertain. This CDR3 spans 16 amino acids. Trimming shortened V by 2 bases and J by 0 bases, and 14 bases separated the two germline ends. The V gene's germline CDR1 is SGHNT and CDR2 YYREEE (reference sequence).

The rearrangement joins TRBV15 to TRBJ2-7; weak D call: TRBD2 (5 bases). The CDR3 is 15 residues long. Germline V CDR1 and CDR2: LNHNV, YYDKDF (reference sequence). The ends were cut back, 4 bases at V and 7 bases at J, with 20 bases in the middle. The CDR3 is CATSKAALVGGEQYF. In DNA, the CDR3 is TGTGCCACCAGCAAGGCCGCCCTGGTCGGCGGGGAGCAGTACTTC.

The chain carries TRBV4-2 and TRBJ2-3; D ambiguous. Germline CDR1 is LGHNA and CDR2 is YNFKEQ. The CDR3 runs to 12 residues. V was trimmed by 3 bases and J by 5 bases, leaving 6 bases between them. CDR3 protein: CASSQNRDTQYF. The CDR3 DNA sequence: TGTGCCAGCAGCCAGAACAGAGATACGCAGTATTTT.

This clonotype was detected only a few times. The chain carries TRBV18 and TRBJ2-7; TRBD1 agrees at 7 bases. CDR3 size: 14 residues. CDR1 and CDR2 from the germline V gene are KGHSH and LQKENI. The junction had 6 bases not matched to a gene; V was cut back by 6 bases and J by 1 base. CDR3 sequence (DNA): TGTGCCAGCTCGTGGGACAGCCTTTCCTACGAGCAGTACTTC. Protein product: CASSWDSLSYEQYF.

A few counts support this clonotype. The gene calls are TRBV30 and TRBJ1-5; the match to TRBD1 covers 8 bases. V shed 2 bases and J 6 bases; nucleotides not matched to a gene: 6. The V gene's germline CDR1 is GTSNPN and CDR2 SVGIG (reference sequence). The CDR3 consists of 14 residues. The CDR3 DNA reads as TGTGCCTGGAGTCAGGGACAGGCGGGTCAGCCCCAGCATTTT. This translates into CAWSQGQAGQPQHF.

V and J are TRBV12-3 or TRBV12-4 and TRBJ2-1; 7 bases map to TRBD1. The junction had 6 bases not matched to a gene; V was cut back by 5 bases and J by 8 bases. The CDR3 runs 13 residues. CDR3 loop: CASSRQGSDEQFF. DNA for the CDR3: TGTGCCAGCAGTAGACAGGGTTCTGATGAGCAGTTCTTC.

V is TRBV18 and J is TRBJ2-5; 9 nucleotides line up with TRBD1. The J segment lost 1 base and the V segment lost 5 bases, leaving 11 bases of the junction unmatched. CDR1 and CDR2 from the germline V gene are KGHSH and LQKENI. This CDR3 has 17 amino acids. The CDR3 coding sequence is TGTGCCAGCTCATCCGGGACAGGGATCTCCGGCCAAGAGACCCAGTACTTC. It translates to CASSSGTGISGQETQYF.

The V call is TRBV7-2, the J call TRBJ2-3, with TRBD1 matching 7 bases. V was pared by 5 bases and J by 2 bases, with 10 bases of the junction left unmatched. The germline V gene encodes CDR1 SGHTA and CDR2 FQGNSA. The CDR3 has 16 residues. The CDR3 DNA is TGTGCCAGCAGCCACAACAGGGGTCCCCACACAGATACGCAGTATTTT. Its protein product is CASSHNRGPHTDTQYF.

The chain carries TRBV7-8 and TRBJ2-3; tentative D call: TRBD2 (8 bases). Per the germline V gene, CDR1 is SGHVS and CDR2 is FQNEAQ. The CDR3 totals 17 residues. The V end was cut by 4 bases, the J end by 2 bases, with 19 bases between. CDR3 nucleotides: TGTGCCAGCAGCTCCAGGGGGGGTAGCGGGACCACAGATACGCAGTATTTT. Translating gives CASSSRGGSGTTDTQYF.

The chain couples TRBV6-5 to TRBJ2-3, with 7 bases matching TRBD1. Germline CDR1 reads MNHEY; CDR2 reads SVGAGI. The V and J ends lost 2 bases and 6 bases, in that order; junction bases with no gene match: 11. The CDR3 totals 16 residues. The CDR3 reads CASSYEGLGGRDTQYF. In DNA, the CDR3 is TGTGCCAGCAGTTACGAGGGTTTAGGGGGCCGGGATACGCAGTATTTT.

In its sample, this clonotype was seen a few times. The chain joins TRBV7-2 to TRBJ2-2; tentatively, D is TRBD2 (6 bases). CDR1 is SGHTA, CDR2 FQGNSA, per germline. Trimming took off 6 bases at V and 2 bases at J, with 13 bases between the two ends. This CDR3 contains 15 residues. The CDR3 is CASRISGQNTGELFF. In nucleotides, the CDR3 is TGTGCCAGCAGGATTAGCGGACAAAACACCGGGGAGCTGTTTTTT. Based on the CDR3 plus reference TRBV7-2 and TRBJ2-2, the full variable domain is GAGVSQSPSNKVTEKGKDVELRCDPISGHTALYWYRQSLGQGLEFLIYFQGNSAPDKSGLPSDRFSAERTGGSVSTLTIQRTQQEDSAVYLCASRISGQNTGELFFGEGSRLTVL.

In this sample, this clonotype turned up a few times. V is TRBV11-1 and J is TRBJ2-1, with a tentative D call TRBD1 (6 bases). Germline values: CDR1 SGHAT, CDR2 FQDESV (reference sequence). This CDR3 region has 17 residues. V was cut by 4 bases and J by 0 bases, with 16 bases left in between. CDR3 DNA sequence: TGTGCCAGCAGCTCGCGAAGAACAGGGAACTCCTACAATGAGCAGTTCTTC. Translated: CASSSRRTGNSYNEQFF.

The rearrangement joins TRBV7-2 to TRBJ2-7, with D possibly being TRBD2 (6 bases). In germline, CDR1 is SGHTA, CDR2 FQGNSA. V gave up 4 bases and J gave up 0 bases, with 13 bases separating them. This CDR3 has 15 residues. The CDR3 sequence is CASSSSGLSSYEQYF. The CDR3 nucleotides are TGTGCCAGCAGCTCAAGCGGGTTGAGCTCCTACGAGCAGTACTTC. The variable domain in full, completed from reference TRBV7-2 and TRBJ2-7, reads GAGVSQSPSNKVTEKGKDVELRCDPISGHTALYWYRQSLGQGLEFLIYFQGNSAPDKSGLPSDRFSAERTGGSVSTLTIQRTQQEDSAVYLCASSSSGLSSYEQYFGPGTRLTVT.

This clonotype was observed a handful of times. This chain links TRBV2 with TRBJ2-5; TRBD2 aligns across 8 bases. The CDR3 has 13 amino acids. V lost 11 bases and J lost 4; bases outside the gene matches: 9. Germline V gene data show CDR1 as SNHLY and CDR2 as FYNNEI. Here the CDR3 reads CAGSGESRETQYF. CDR3 coding DNA: TGTGCCGGTAGCGGGGAGTCGCGAGAGACCCAGTACTTC.

The V gene is TRBV7-3, the J gene TRBJ2-2; possibly TRBD1 for D (5 bases). The germline gives CDR1 SGHTA, CDR2 FQGTGA. V lost 5 bases and J lost 2, with 9 bases in between. The CDR3 contains 14 residues. CDR3 amino acids: CASSPQGNTGELFF. The DNA for the CDR3 is TGTGCCAGCAGCCCCCAGGGAAACACCGGGGAGCTGTTTTTT.

This chain joins TRBV29-1 and TRBJ1-1; D might be TRBD1 (6 bases). The CDR3 runs to 13 residues. The germline gives CDR1 SQVTM, CDR2 ANQGSEA. The ends were cut back, 8 bases at V and 1 base at J, with 14 bases in the middle. The CDR3 reads CSIFRDKNTEAFF. Here the CDR3 DNA reads TGCAGCATTTTCCGGGACAAGAACACTGAAGCTTTCTTT.

This clonotype was seen a handful of times. The V and J genes are TRBV19 and TRBJ2-7; 9 nucleotides agree with TRBD1. V lost 8 bases and J lost 6; bases outside the gene matches: 2. The CDR3 runs to 11 residues. Per the germline V gene, CDR1 is LNHDA and CDR2 is SQIVND (reference sequence). CDR3 sequence: CASGTGSEQYF. The CDR3 nucleotides read TGTGCCAGTGGGACAGGGAGCGAGCAGTACTTC.

The V gene is TRBV20-1, the J gene TRBJ2-3; the match to TRBD2 covers 10 bases. Germline loops: CDR1 DFQATT, CDR2 SNEGSKA (reference sequence). Trimming at V came to 0 bases and at J to 0 bases, leaving 3 bases not matched to a gene. The CDR3 runs to 16 residues. CDR3 amino acids: CSARDSTSGSTDTQYF. CDR3 nucleotide sequence: TGCAGTGCTAGAGATTCGACTAGCGGGAGCACAGATACGCAGTATTTT.